Below, 29 T cell receptor beta chains from the same sample are listed, as sequenced in a study of T cells after yellow fever vaccination. TCRdb used MiXCR to reprocess the 5' RACE reads, holding one entry per CDR3 protein. In the table there are some 160,000 distinct CDR3 sequences, around 7.2% of which are singletons. This material consisted of CD4+ T cells sorted from PBMCs, taken less than 6 days after the first yellow fever vaccination. These receptor sequences come from a man aged 18 to 30 who received the YFV17D yellow fever vaccine.

This clonotype has only a few counts. This sequence joins TRBV28 and TRBJ2-1; 8 bases match TRBD2. The CDR3 has 16 residues. Per the germline V gene, CDR1 is MDHEN and CDR2 is SYDVKM. V was pared by 7 bases and J by 2 bases, with 10 bases of the junction left unmatched. CDR3 protein: CASTTSLAAAYNEQFF. CDR3 nucleotide sequence: TGTGCCAGCACCACCTCACTAGCGGCCGCCTACAATGAGCAGTTCTTC.

J is TRBJ2-5 and V is TRBV20-1; 7 positions match TRBD2. In germline, CDR1 is DFQATT, CDR2 SNEGSKA (reference sequence). This CDR3 has 11 amino acids. The ends lost 7 bases at V and 3 bases at J; junction bases unmatched: 2. The CDR3 DNA follows: TGCAGTGGGGGGGGGGAAGAGACCCAGTACTTC. Encoded protein: CSGGGEETQYF.

This clonotype was detected many times. The chain employs TRBV6-5 and TRBJ1-5, with unresolved D. This CDR3 has 15 amino acids. Trimming left V 0 bases short and J 0 bases short, with 6 bases between. CDR1 MNHEY and CDR2 SVGAGI come from the germline V gene. CDR3 nucleotides: TGTGCCAGCAGTTACTCGATATATAGCAATCAGCCCCAGCATTTT. It codes for CASSYSIYSNQPQHF.

This clonotype was counted many times. The chain combines TRBV7-2 with TRBJ1-2; the match to TRBD1 covers 7 bases. This CDR3 contains 15 residues. Looked up from germline, CDR1 is SGHTA and CDR2 is FQGNSA. The junction had 4 bases not matched to a gene; V was cut back by 1 base and J by 2 bases. Here the CDR3 DNA reads TGTGCCAGCAGCTTAGGGACAGGATTAAACTATGGCTACACCTTC. This gives the protein CASSLGTGLNYGYTF.

This clonotype was detected many times. Here the CDR3 DNA reads TGTGCCAGCAGCTTAGACAACAATGAGCAGTTCTTC. Protein sequence: CASSLDNNEQFF. V gene TRBV7-9 combines with J gene TRBJ2-1, with D unresolved. Trimming took off 1 base at V and 5 bases at J, with 3 bases between the two ends. Germline CDR1 SEHNR, CDR2 FQNEAQ (reference sequence). There are 12 residues in the CDR3.

This rearrangement joins TRBV20-1 to TRBJ2-1; 7 bases map to TRBD2. This CDR3 spans 14 amino acids. In germline, CDR1 is DFQATT, CDR2 SNEGSKA (reference sequence). V was pared by 2 bases and J by 4 bases, with 5 bases of the junction left unmatched. CDR3 nucleotide sequence: TGCAGTGCTAGAAGCGGGGCCCCTTACAATGAGCAGTTCTTC. Translation: CSARSGAPYNEQFF.

This clonotype was found a few times. The V gene is TRBV6-4, the J gene TRBJ2-1; no clear D gene. V dropped 5 bases and J dropped 5 bases, with 16 bases sitting between them. The germline V gene encodes CDR1 MRHNA and CDR2 SNTAGT. The CDR3 length is 15 residues. CDR3 in amino acids: CASSPGGSLNNEQFF. The CDR3 nucleotides are TGTGCCAGCAGTCCCGGCGGCAGCCTAAACAATGAGCAGTTCTTC.

This clonotype appeared many times. The CDR3 region is CASSLSISAGNTIYF. DNA of the CDR3: TGTGCCAGCAGTTTATCGATCAGTGCTGGAAACACCATATATTTT. J is TRBJ1-3 and V is TRBV27; D is uncertain. This CDR3 has 15 residues. Germline values: CDR1 MNHEY, CDR2 SMNVEV (reference sequence). Trimming shortened V by 0 bases and J by 2 bases, and 8 bases separated the two germline ends.

This rearrangement joins TRBV18 to TRBJ2-2; D is uncertain. The CDR3 contains 12 residues. Deletions cut 2 bases from V and 6 bases from J, with 4 bases between. The germline CDR1 and CDR2 sequences are KGHSH and LQKENI. This CDR3 is CASSPVSGELFF. CDR3 nucleotide sequence: TGTGCCAGCTCACCAGTGTCCGGGGAGCTGTTTTTT.

By frequency in the sample, this clonotype is medium-sized. The chain couples TRBV10-3 to TRBJ2-7; TRBD2 might be the D (6 bases). Germline V lookup: CDR1 ENHRY, CDR2 SYGVKD. Deletions cut 3 bases from V and 3 bases from J, with 15 bases between. This CDR3 spans 15 amino acids. CDR3 loop: CAISDPGLPNYEQYF. The DNA for the CDR3 is TGTGCCATCAGTGACCCGGGACTTCCTAACTACGAGCAGTACTTC.

This clonotype has more than one count but fewer than ten. CDR3 bases: TGCGCCAGCAGCTTTTCCCGCCCTAACTATGGCTACACCTTC. Encoded protein: CASSFSRPNYGYTF. The chain employs TRBV5-1 and TRBJ1-2; D is uncertain. Germline loops: CDR1 SGHRS, CDR2 YFSETQ. The CDR3 has 14 amino acids. Trimming removed 2 bases from V and 0 bases from J, with 8 bases in between.

This clonotype has ten or more counts. The rearrangement uses TRBV20-1 and TRBJ2-1; 8 nucleotides align to TRBD1. J was trimmed by 4 bases and V by 0 bases; bases with no gene match: 8. This CDR3 is built from 16 residues. Germline V gene lookup returns CDR1 DFQATT and CDR2 SNEGSKA (reference sequence). Here the CDR3 DNA reads TGCAGTGCTAGAGAGGGTCACAGGGGGTTATACAATGAGCAGTTCTTC. It yields the protein CSAREGHRGLYNEQFF.

This clonotype was counted many times. V is TRBV10-2 and J is TRBJ2-7; TRBD2 aligns across 7 bases. Per the germline V gene, CDR1 is WSHSY and CDR2 is SAAADI. The V gene end was trimmed by 4 bases and the J gene end by 4 bases; junction bases not matched to a gene: 10. This CDR3 is 15 amino acids long. In nucleotides, the CDR3 is TGCGCCAGCAGTGCTCGCTCGGGAGGAGAATACGAGCAGTACGTC. It codes for CASSARSGGEYEQYV.

In nucleotides, the CDR3 is TGTGCCAGCTCACCTGTGGGCTCGCAAAGCAATGAGCAGTTCTTC. It codes for CASSPVGSQSNEQFF. The gene calls are TRBV18 and TRBJ2-1; unclear D gene. The CDR3 loop spans 15 amino acids. Germline lookup yields CDR1 KGHSH and CDR2 LQKENI. The V end lost 3 bases, the J end lost 6 bases, and 15 bases lay between the germline ends.

This clonotype has a handful of counts. The chain recombines TRBV9 with TRBJ1-2; D is unclear. CDR1 SGDLS and CDR2 YYNGEE come from the germline V gene. V lost 0 bases to trimming and J lost 4 bases, with 7 bases between them. The CDR3 extends over 13 amino acids. The CDR3 region has the DNA TGTGCCAGCAGCGTAGGGCAGAGCTATGGCTACACCTTC. This sequence encodes CASSVGQSYGYTF.

This clonotype came up a few times. The chain combines TRBV28 with TRBJ2-1, with 9 bases matching TRBD1. The V and J ends lost 7 bases and 6 bases, in that order; junction bases with no gene match: 7. Germline CDR1 is MDHEN and CDR2 is SYDVKM. The CDR3 is 14 residues long. The CDR3 DNA sequence: TGTGCCAGCATCCCGGGACAGGGTCGCAATGAGCAGTTCTTC. Its protein is CASIPGQGRNEQFF.

This chain connects TRBV6-2 or TRBV6-3 to TRBJ2-3, with TRBD2 matching 10 bases. CDR3 length: 15 residues. After removal of 6 bases from V and 1 base from J, the junction contained 4 bases not matched to a gene. Germline assignment: CDR1 MNHEY and CDR2 SVGEGT. CDR3 residues: CASRERGGRTDTQYF. CDR3 nucleotides: TGTGCCAGCAGAGAGCGGGGGGGACGCACAGATACGCAGTATTTT.

This clonotype was counted many times. This sequence joins TRBV11-3 and TRBJ2-1; D unclear. The CDR3 is made up of 13 amino acids. Germline V gene data show CDR1 as SGHNT and CDR2 as YENEEA. V gave up 1 base and J gave up 9 bases, with 10 bases separating them. The CDR3 nucleotides are TGTGCCAGCAGCTTAGCGGTTCAGCGTGAGCAGTTCTTC. Amino acids: CASSLAVQREQFF. Combining the CDR3 with reference TRBV11-3 and TRBJ2-1 gives the whole variable domain EAGVVQSPRYKIIEKKQPVAFWCNPISGHNTLYWYLQNLGQGPELLIRYENEEAVDDSQLPKDRFSAERLKGVDSTLKIQPAELGDSAVYLCASSLAVQREQFFGPGTRLTVL.

This clonotype came up many times. The rearrangement joins TRBV7-2 to TRBJ2-3, with D possibly TRBD2 on 5 matching bases. This CDR3 has 15 amino acids. The V gene lost 5 bases and the J gene lost 2 bases, with 14 bases spanning the gap. CDR1 and CDR2 (germline): SGHTA, FQGNSA. CDR3 protein: CASSPPRAYTDTQYF. The CDR3 nucleotides read TGTGCCAGCAGCCCCCCGCGGGCTTACACAGATACGCAGTATTTT. Filled out from reference TRBV7-2 and TRBJ2-3, the complete variable domain reads GAGVSQSPSNKVTEKGKDVELRCDPISGHTALYWYRQSLGQGLEFLIYFQGNSAPDKSGLPSDRFSAERTGGSVSTLTIQRTQQEDSAVYLCASSPPRAYTDTQYFGPGTRLTVL.

This clonotype came up many times. This rearrangement joins TRBV5-4 to TRBJ2-1; 12 positions match TRBD2. Germline CDR1 SGHNT, CDR2 YYREEE (reference sequence). This CDR3 contains 16 residues. V was clipped by 4 bases and J by 9 bases; unmatched bases: 11. CDR3 nucleotides: TGTGCCAGCAGCCCTTCCACGCTAGCGGGGGGGGCTGAGCAGTTCTTC. It yields the protein CASSPSTLAGGAEQFF.

V is TRBV20-1 and J is TRBJ1-5; D possibly corresponds to TRBD1 (5 bases). The CDR3 is 13 residues long. V shed 1 base and J shed 4 bases, with 8 bases lying between them. Germline V gene data show CDR1 as DFQATT and CDR2 as SNEGSKA (reference sequence). The CDR3 reads CSARAGDNQPQHF. The CDR3 coding sequence is TGCAGTGCTAGAGCGGGGGATAATCAGCCCCAGCATTTT.

The chain employs TRBV5-4 and TRBJ2-5; 7 nucleotides agree with TRBD2. The V segment lost 4 bases and the J segment 2 bases; nucleotides outside the gene matches: 11. Germline V gene sequence: CDR1 SGHNT, CDR2 YYREEE (reference sequence). The length of the CDR3 is 16 residues. The CDR3 DNA follows: TGTGCCAGCAGCGGGAGGGCGGGGGAAGGACAAGAGACCCAGTACTTC. Its translation: CASSGRAGEGQETQYF. Together with reference TRBV5-4 and TRBJ2-5, the CDR3 gives the full variable domain: ETGVTQSPTHLIKTRGQQVTLRCSSQSGHNTVSWYQQALGQGPQFIFQYYREEENGRGNFPPRFSGLQFPNYSSELNVNALELDDSALYLCASSGRAGEGQETQYFGPGTRLLVL.

The table lists this clonotype with many counts. V and J are TRBV10-3 and TRBJ2-1; possible D gene TRBD2, 5 bases. V was trimmed by 4 bases and J by 0 bases, leaving 16 bases between them. The CDR3 covers 17 residues. Germline V CDR1 and CDR2: ENHRY, SYGVKD. CDR3 DNA sequence: TGTGCCATCAGTGTAACCCCCAGCGGAAGCTCCTACAATGAGCAGTTCTTC. Translating it yields CAISVTPSGSSYNEQFF.

This clonotype has a count of ten or more. The rearrangement links TRBV3-1 to TRBJ2-7, with D maybe TRBD1 (6 bases). The CDR3 sequence is 14 residues long. V was cut by 4 bases and J by 8 bases, with 18 bases left in between. Germline values: CDR1 LGHDT, CDR2 YNNKEL (reference sequence). CDR3 coding DNA: TGTGCCAGCAGCCCACAGGCCCGAGGGACAAAGCAGTACTTC. Amino acids: CASSPQARGTKQYF.

This clonotype was detected many times. CDR3: CASSLWETGVSEQFF. The DNA of the CDR3 is TGTGCCAGCAGTTTATGGGAGACAGGGGTCAGTGAGCAGTTCTTC. This rearrangement joins TRBV27 to TRBJ2-1; 8 positions match TRBD1. The CDR3 extends over 15 amino acids. Germline V gene lookup returns CDR1 MNHEY and CDR2 SMNVEV (reference sequence). V shed 1 base, J shed 9 bases, and the junction held 8 bases outside the gene matches.

This clonotype has a handful of counts. The chain joins TRBV20-1 to TRBJ1-1; D possibly corresponds to TRBD1 (5 bases). The CDR3 has 13 amino acids. CDR1 is DFQATT, CDR2 SNEGSKA, per germline (reference sequence). The V end was cut by 7 bases, the J end by 5 bases, with 17 bases between. CDR3 amino acids: CSVVGPSSTEAFF. The CDR3 nucleotides are TGCAGTGTAGTGGGGCCTTCGTCGACTGAAGCTTTCTTT.

The V gene is TRBV5-4, the J gene TRBJ2-3, with a possible D match to TRBD2 (6 bases). CDR1 and CDR2 (germline): SGHNT, YYREEE (reference sequence). This CDR3 is 14 amino acids long. The V end lost 0 bases, the J end lost 1 base, and 6 bases lay between the germline ends. DNA of the CDR3: TGTGCCAGCAGCTTGGCTAGCGGCACAGATACGCAGTATTTT. Its protein is CASSLASGTDTQYF.

Many counts were recorded for this clonotype. The rearrangement joins TRBV4-2 to TRBJ1-2; 8 bases are shared with TRBD1. CDR1 and CDR2 (germline): LGHNA, YNFKEQ. J lost 3 bases, V lost 1 base, and 4 bases had no gene match. This CDR3 comprises 15 residues. CDR3 in DNA: TGTGCCAGCAGCCAAGGCAGGGGGCTTCACTATGGCTACACCTTC. Its protein product is CASSQGRGLHYGYTF.

This clonotype was detected many times. This sequence joins TRBV5-6 and TRBJ1-1; D uncertain. Germline-derived CDR1 and CDR2 are SGHDT and YYEEEE. The CDR3 spans 15 residues. Trimming left V 2 bases short and J 1 base short, with 12 bases between. CDR3 DNA sequence: TGTGCCAGCAGCTTACTTGCAGGAGCGAACACTGAAGCTTTCTTT. Its translation: CASSLLAGANTEAFF.